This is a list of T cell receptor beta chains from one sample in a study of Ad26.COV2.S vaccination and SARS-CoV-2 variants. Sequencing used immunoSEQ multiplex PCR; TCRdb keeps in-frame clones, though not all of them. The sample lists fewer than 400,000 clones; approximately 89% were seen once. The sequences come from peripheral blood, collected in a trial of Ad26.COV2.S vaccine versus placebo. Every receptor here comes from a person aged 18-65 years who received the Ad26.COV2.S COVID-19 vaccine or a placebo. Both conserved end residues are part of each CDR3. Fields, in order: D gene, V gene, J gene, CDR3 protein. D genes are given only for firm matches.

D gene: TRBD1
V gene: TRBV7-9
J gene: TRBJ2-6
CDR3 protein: CASSLTGGPSGANVLTF

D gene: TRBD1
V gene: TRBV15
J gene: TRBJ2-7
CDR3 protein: CATRAISGQGIGEQYF

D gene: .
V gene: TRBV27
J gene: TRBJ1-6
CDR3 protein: CASRAQSSYNSPLHF

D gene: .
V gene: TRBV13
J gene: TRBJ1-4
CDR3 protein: CASSDRAGTNNEKLFF

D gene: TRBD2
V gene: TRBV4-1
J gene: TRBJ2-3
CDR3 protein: CASSQDATSGRSGLSTDTQYF

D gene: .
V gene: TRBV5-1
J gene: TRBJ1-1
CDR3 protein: CASSSQQGNTEAFF

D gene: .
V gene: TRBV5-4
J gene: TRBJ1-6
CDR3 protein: CASSSRVGDSPLHF

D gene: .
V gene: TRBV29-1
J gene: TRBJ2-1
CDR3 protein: CSVSKSGEGGWRQFF

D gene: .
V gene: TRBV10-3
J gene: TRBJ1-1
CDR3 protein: CAITEDGTGTEAFF

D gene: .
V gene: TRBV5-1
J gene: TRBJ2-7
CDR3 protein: CASSLAGTYEQYF

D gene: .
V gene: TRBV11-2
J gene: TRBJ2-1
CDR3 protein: CASSSQGTHNEQFF

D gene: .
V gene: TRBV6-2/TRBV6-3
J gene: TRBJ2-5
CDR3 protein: CASSYPRETQYF

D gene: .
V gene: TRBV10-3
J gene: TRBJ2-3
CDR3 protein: CAISELGDTQYF

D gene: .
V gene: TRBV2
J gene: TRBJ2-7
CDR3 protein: CASSVIDGYEQYF

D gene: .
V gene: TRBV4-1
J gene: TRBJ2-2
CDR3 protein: CASSQDHSTGELFF

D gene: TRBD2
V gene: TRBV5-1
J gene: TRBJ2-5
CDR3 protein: CASSWASGTSGETQYF

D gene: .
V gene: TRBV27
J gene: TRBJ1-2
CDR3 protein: CASSPTGKYMYGYTF

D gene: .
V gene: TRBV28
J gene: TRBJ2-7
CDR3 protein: CASWGQYEQYF

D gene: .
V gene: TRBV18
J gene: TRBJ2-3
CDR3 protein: CASSPPDGSTDTQYF

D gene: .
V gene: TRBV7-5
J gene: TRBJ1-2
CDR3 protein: CVRSLAGDRARTNYGYTF

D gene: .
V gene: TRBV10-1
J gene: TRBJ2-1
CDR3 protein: CASSEQRLAGNEQFF

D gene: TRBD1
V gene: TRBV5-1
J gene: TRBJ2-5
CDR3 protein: CASSSDREETQYF

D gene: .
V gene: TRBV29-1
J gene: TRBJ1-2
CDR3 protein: CSVVPVRGYTF

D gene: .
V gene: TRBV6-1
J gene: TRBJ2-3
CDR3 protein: CASSEGDPLDTQYF

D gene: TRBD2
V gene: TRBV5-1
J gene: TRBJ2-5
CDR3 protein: CASSWRGRDRETQYF

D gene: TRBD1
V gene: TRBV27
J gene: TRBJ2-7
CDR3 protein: CASSPIFGGTVSYEQYF

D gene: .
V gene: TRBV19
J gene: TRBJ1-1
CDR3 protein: CASQTQGPTEAFF

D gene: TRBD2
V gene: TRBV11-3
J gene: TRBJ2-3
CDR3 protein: CASSLGGRATDTQYF

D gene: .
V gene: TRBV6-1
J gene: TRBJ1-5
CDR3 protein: CASSESWDQPQHF

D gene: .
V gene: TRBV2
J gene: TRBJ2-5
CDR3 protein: CASKGIRSVETQYF

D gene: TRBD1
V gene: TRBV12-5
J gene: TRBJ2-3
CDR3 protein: CASGYGQAITDTQYF

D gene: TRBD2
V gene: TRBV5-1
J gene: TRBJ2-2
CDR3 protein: CASSLAPLAGVRYTGELFF

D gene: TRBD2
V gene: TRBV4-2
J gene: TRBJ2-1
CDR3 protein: CASSQSGLAASDEQFF

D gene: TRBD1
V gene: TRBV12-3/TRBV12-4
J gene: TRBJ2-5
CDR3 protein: CASRANRGETQYF

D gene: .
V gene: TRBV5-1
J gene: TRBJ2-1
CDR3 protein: CASSLDFEQFF